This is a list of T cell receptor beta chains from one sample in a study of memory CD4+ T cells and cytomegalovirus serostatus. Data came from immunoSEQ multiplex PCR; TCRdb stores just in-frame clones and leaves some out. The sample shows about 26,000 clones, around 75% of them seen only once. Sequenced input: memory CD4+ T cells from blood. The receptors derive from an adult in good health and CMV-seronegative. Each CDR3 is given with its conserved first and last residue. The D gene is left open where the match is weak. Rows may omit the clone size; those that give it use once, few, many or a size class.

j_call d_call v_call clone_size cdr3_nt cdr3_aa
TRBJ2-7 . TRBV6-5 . TGTGCCATCAGTGTTCTAGGTTACGAGCAGTACTTC CAISVLGYEQYF
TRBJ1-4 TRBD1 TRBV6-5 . TGTGCCAGCAGTGGTCGACAGGGGGGGAATGAAAAACTGTTTTTT CASSGRQGGNEKLFF
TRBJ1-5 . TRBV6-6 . TGTGCCAGCAGTTACCGCGGGGGGGACAGCAATCAGCCCCAGCATTTT CASSYRGGDSNQPQHF
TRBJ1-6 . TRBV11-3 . TGTGCCAGCAGCTTTGGGGACGGAAATTCACCCCTCCACTTT CASSFGDGNSPLHF
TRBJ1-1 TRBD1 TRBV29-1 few TGCAGCGTTTTGACAGGGAGCATGGGCAACACTGAAGCTTTCTTT CSVLTGSMGNTEAFF
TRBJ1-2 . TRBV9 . TGTGCCAGCAGCGTAGCTACGGACGCTAACTATGGCTACACCTTC CASSVATDANYGYTF
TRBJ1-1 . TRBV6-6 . TGTGCCAGCATGGGGGGGGCAGGGGTTGAAGCTTTCTTT CASMGGAGVEAFF
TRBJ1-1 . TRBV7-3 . TGTGCCAGCAGCTTTACCGGAGTGTCCGGACCCACTGAAGCTTTCTTT CASSFTGVSGPTEAFF
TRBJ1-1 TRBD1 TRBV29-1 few TGCAGCGTTGGGACAGGGCGCGGCACTGAAGCTTTCTTT CSVGTGRGTEAFF
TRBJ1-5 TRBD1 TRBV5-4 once TGTGCCAGCAGCAGACAGGGTAAGAATCAGCCCCAGCATTTT CASSRQGKNQPQHF
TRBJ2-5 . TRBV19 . TGTGCCAGTAGTATAGCCAGGGCAGAGACCCAGTACTTC CASSIARAETQYF
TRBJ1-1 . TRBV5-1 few TGCGCCAGCAGTCTACAGCCGAACACTGAAGCTTTCTTT CASSLQPNTEAFF
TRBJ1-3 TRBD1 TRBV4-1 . TGCGCCAGCAGCCAAGAAAACACAGGGGCGGGAAACACCATATATTTT CASSQENTGAGNTIYF
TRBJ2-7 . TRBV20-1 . TGCAGTGCTACAGATCGGTACGAGCAGTACTTC CSATDRYEQYF
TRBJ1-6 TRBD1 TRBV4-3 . TGCGCCAGCAGCCAAGATGTAGGAGGGGGCGCGCGTTCTAATTCACCCCTCCACTTT CASSQDVGGGARSNSPLHF
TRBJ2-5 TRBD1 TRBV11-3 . TGTGCCAGCAGACGTGGGACAGCTCAAGAGACCCAGTACTTC CASRRGTAQETQYF
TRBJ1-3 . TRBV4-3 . TGCGCCAGCAGCCAAGACCCAGGGCAGGGGTTCTCAACCATATATTTT CASSQDPGQGFSTIYF
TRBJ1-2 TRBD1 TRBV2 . TGTGCCACTGCGACAGGGCCTAACTATGGCTACACCTTC CATATGPNYGYTF
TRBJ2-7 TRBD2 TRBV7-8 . TGTGCCAGCAGCCCCAGGGCGGGGGCCTACGAGCAGTACTTC CASSPRAGAYEQYF
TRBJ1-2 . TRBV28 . TGTGCCAGCAGGCTCGTGGCAGGGACCAACTATGGCTACACCTTC CASRLVAGTNYGYTF
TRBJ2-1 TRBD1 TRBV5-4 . TGTGCCAGCAGCGGAGGACAGGGTTACAATGAGCAGTTCTTC CASSGGQGYNEQFF
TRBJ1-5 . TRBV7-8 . TGTGCCAGCAGCTTAGGGGCAGGGTCTAGCAATCAGCCCCAGCATTTT CASSLGAGSSNQPQHF
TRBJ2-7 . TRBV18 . TGTGCCAGCTCACCATCAGGTCCCCCCTACGAGCAGTACTTC CASSPSGPPYEQYF
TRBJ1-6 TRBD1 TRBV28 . TGTGCCAGCAGTTTTGGAGGGGGCCTTCCACCCCTCCACTTT CASSFGGGLPPLHF
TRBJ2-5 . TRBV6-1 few TGTGCCAGCAGTGAATCACTATTAGTGGATCAAGAGACCCAGTACTTC CASSESLLVDQETQYF
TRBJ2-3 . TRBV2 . TGTGCCAGCAGCCTCGGCCGGGTGGCAGATACGCAGTATTTT CASSLGRVADTQYF
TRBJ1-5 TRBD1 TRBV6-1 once TGTGCCAGCAGTCAAGCCGGGACAGGGGGAATAGGTCAGCCCCAGCATTTT CASSQAGTGGIGQPQHF
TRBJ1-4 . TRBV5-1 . TGCGCCAGCAGCCAGGGGAGGGATGGAGAAAAACTGTTTTTT CASSQGRDGEKLFF
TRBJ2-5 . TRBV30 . TGTGCCTGGAGTGTTATGAGGGAGACCCAGTACTTC CAWSVMRETQYF
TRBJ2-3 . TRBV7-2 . TGTGCCAGCAGCCCGCACTTGACTACAGATACGCAGTATTTT CASSPHLTTDTQYF
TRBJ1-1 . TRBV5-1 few TGCGCCAGCAGCTTGGCCTGGAACACTGAAGCTTTCTTT CASSLAWNTEAFF
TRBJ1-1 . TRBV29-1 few TGCAGCGTTCCCATATACAGGTTGGTAGGAACTGAAGCTTTCTTT CSVPIYRLVGTEAFF
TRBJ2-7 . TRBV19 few TGTGCCAGTAGTATAGGTATCGGGCGCTACGAGCAGTACTTC CASSIGIGRYEQYF
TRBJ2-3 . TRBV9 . TGTGCCAGCGCCAGGGGGGGGATGGCAGATACGCAGTATTTT CASARGGMADTQYF
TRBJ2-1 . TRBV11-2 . TGTGCCAGCAGCTTTAGCGGCGAGCAGTTCTTC CASSFSGEQFF
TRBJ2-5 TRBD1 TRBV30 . TGTGCCTGGGGACAGGGGCCGAAGACCCAGTACTTC CAWGQGPKTQYF
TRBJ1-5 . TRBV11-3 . TGTGCCAGCAGCTGGGCCCCCAATCAGCCCCAGCATTTT CASSWAPNQPQHF